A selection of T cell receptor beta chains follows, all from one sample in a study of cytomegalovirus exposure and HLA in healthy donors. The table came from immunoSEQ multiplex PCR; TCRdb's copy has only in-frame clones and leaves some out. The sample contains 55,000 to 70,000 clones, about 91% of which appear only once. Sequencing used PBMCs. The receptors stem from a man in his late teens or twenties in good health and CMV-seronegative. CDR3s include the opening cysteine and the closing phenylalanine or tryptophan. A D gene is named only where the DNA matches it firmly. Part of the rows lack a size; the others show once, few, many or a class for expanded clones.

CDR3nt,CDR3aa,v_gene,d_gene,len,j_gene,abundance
TGTGCCAGCAGCCCGGACAACAGGGGGGTGAGAACAAATGAGCAGTTCTTC,CASSPDNRGVRTNEQFF,TRBV7-8,TRBD1,17,TRBJ2-1,.
TGTGCCTGGAGCCATGACTCCCTGGCTAGCACAGATACGCAGTATTTT,CAWSHDSLASTDTQYF,TRBV30,.,16,TRBJ2-3,.
TGCGCCAGCAGCCCGGGGACAGGGATGAACACTGAAGCTTTCTTT,CASSPGTGMNTEAFF,TRBV4-3,TRBD1,15,TRBJ1-1,.
TGTGCCTGGAGTGGGACACCCAGCAATCAGCCCCAGCATTTT,CAWSGTPSNQPQHF,TRBV30,.,14,TRBJ1-5,.
TGCGCCAGCAGCTCGGGACAGAGAAAAGAGACCCAGTACTTC,CASSSGQRKETQYF,TRBV5-1,TRBD1,14,TRBJ2-5,once
TGTGCCAGCAGCGGGGCGGGGGCTGAAGCTTTCTTT,CASSGAGAEAFF,TRBV2,.,12,TRBJ1-1,.
TGTGCCAGCAGCGTCAAGCGAGATTCCTACAATGAGCAGTTCTTC,CASSVKRDSYNEQFF,TRBV9,.,15,TRBJ2-1,.
TGTGCCAGCAGTTTAAGGGGAAGGAACTATGGCTACACCTTC,CASSLRGRNYGYTF,TRBV28,.,14,TRBJ1-2,.
TGCGCCAGCAGCCTTGGGACAGGCATGAACACTGAAGCTTTCTTT,CASSLGTGMNTEAFF,TRBV5-1,TRBD1,15,TRBJ1-1,.
TGTGCCAGCAGCCGGACTAGCGGGAGGACGAACACCGGGGAGCTGTTTTTT,CASSRTSGRTNTGELFF,TRBV5-6,TRBD2,17,TRBJ2-2,.
TGTGCCAGCAGCTTAGGGGACAGGGGCGAGCAGTACTTC,CASSLGDRGEQYF,TRBV11-2,TRBD1,13,TRBJ2-7,.
TGTGCCAGCAGCTTGGCCATCGACAGGGGGAGCGGCTACACCTTC,CASSLAIDRGSGYTF,TRBV5-4,TRBD1,15,TRBJ1-2,.
TGTGCCAGCACACCAGGGGAGTCCGGGGAGCTGTTTTTT,CASTPGESGELFF,TRBV6-4,.,13,TRBJ2-2,.
TGTGCCAGCAGATCAGGGATAGGCTACAATGAGCAGTTCTTC,CASRSGIGYNEQFF,TRBV25-1,.,14,TRBJ2-1,.
TGTGCCAGCAGCCTAACGTCCCTAGCCTTCTACGAGCAGTACTTC,CASSLTSLAFYEQYF,TRBV14,.,15,TRBJ2-7,.
TGTGCCAGCAGCGTAGAGGCAGGGTGGCTCTATGAGCAGTTCTTC,CASSVEAGWLYEQFF,TRBV9,.,15,TRBJ2-1,.
TGTGCCAGTAGTGGAGGGAGGGGGAACACTGAAGCTTTCTTT,CASSGGRGNTEAFF,TRBV19,.,14,TRBJ1-1,.
TGTGCCAGTGGGCGGGAGCGGGAGACCCAGTACTTC,CASGRERETQYF,TRBV9,TRBD2,12,TRBJ2-5,.
TGTGCCCGAGAGGGACTAGCGGGAGCCGGGGAGCAGTTCTTC,CAREGLAGAGEQFF,TRBV30,TRBD2,14,TRBJ2-1,.
TGTGCCTGGAGTGTGCGGGAGATTCAGCCCCAGCATTTT,CAWSVREIQPQHF,TRBV30,.,13,TRBJ1-5,few
TGTGCCAGCAGCTCCCAAACAGGGTTGATTGGCAATCAGCCCCAGCATTTT,CASSSQTGLIGNQPQHF,TRBV7-9,.,17,TRBJ1-5,.
TGTGCCAGCAGCCCCCCGGGACTAGCGGGAGGAAATACGCAGTATTTT,CASSPPGLAGGNTQYF,TRBV5-8,TRBD2,16,TRBJ2-3,.
TGTGCCAGCAGTACGAACAGGGATGGCTACACCTTC,CASSTNRDGYTF,TRBV6-1,.,12,TRBJ1-2,.
TGTGCCAGCAGCCGCTGGGGGACTATCAACGAGCAGTACTTC,CASSRWGTINEQYF,TRBV11-1,TRBD2,14,TRBJ2-7,once
TGCGCCAGCAGCCTGACAGGGAGTGAGGAGACCCAGTACTTC,CASSLTGSEETQYF,TRBV5-1,TRBD1,14,TRBJ2-5,.
TGTGCCAGCAGCCAAGAGGCGAGCGGGAGCCGGGAAAATGAGCAGTTCTTC,CASSQEASGSRENEQFF,TRBV4-2,TRBD2,17,TRBJ2-1,.
TGTGCCAGCAGCTTAAGGGGTGGCGGGAGAATGGAGACCCAGTACTTC,CASSLRGGGRMETQYF,TRBV7-9,TRBD2,16,TRBJ2-5,.
TGTGCCTGGAGACGAGGGGGTTACTACGAGCAGTACTTC,CAWRRGGYYEQYF,TRBV30,.,13,TRBJ2-7,.
TGTGCCAGCTCCGGAGGGAGGCAGGGAGGGGGTCAGCCCCAGCATTTT,CASSGGRQGGGQPQHF,TRBV18,.,16,TRBJ1-5,.
TGTGCCAGCAGCTTCGACAGAAGCTCTGGAAACACCATATATTTT,CASSFDRSSGNTIYF,TRBV7-9,.,15,TRBJ1-3,.
TGTGCCAGCAGCGTAGTAGGGCGAGGACTAGCCGAGAGCACAGATACGCAGTATTTT,CASSVVGRGLAESTDTQYF,TRBV9,TRBD2,19,TRBJ2-3,.
TGTGCCAGCAGCCAAGTAGCGGCGTCTGGGGCCAACGTCCTGACTTTC,CASSQVAASGANVLTF,TRBV4-2,.,16,TRBJ2-6,.
TGTGCCAGTAGTCCACGCCTCAGGGGGAGTGCTGAAGCTTTCTTT,CASSPRLRGSAEAFF,TRBV19,TRBD1,15,TRBJ1-1,.
TGTGCCAGCAGCAGGGGACTAGCGGAACCTTACAATGAGCAGTTCTTC,CASSRGLAEPYNEQFF,TRBV5-4,TRBD2,16,TRBJ2-1,.
TGTGCCAGCAGGGACAGGGTGGGAGAGACCCAGTACTTC,CASRDRVGETQYF,TRBV2,TRBD1,13,TRBJ2-5,once
TGTGCCAGCAGTGAAGCGTTTGGGCACGCCGCTGGCTATGGCTACACCTTC,CASSEAFGHAAGYGYTF,TRBV6-1,.,17,TRBJ1-2,.
TGTGCCAGCAGCGTCACCCCGGGACAGGGGGCAAATGAGCAGTTCTTC,CASSVTPGQGANEQFF,TRBV9,TRBD1,16,TRBJ2-1,.
TGTGCCAGCAGTTTAGGGTTCAGGGGGCCGAACACTGAAGCTTTCTTT,CASSLGFRGPNTEAFF,TRBV28,TRBD1,16,TRBJ1-1,.
TGTGCCTGGGGACAGGTGAATGAAGCTTTCTTT,CAWGQVNEAFF,TRBV30,TRBD1,11,TRBJ1-1,.
TGTGCCAGCAGGCCCGGGGGGGTGGGCTCCTACGAGCAGTACTTC,CASRPGGVGSYEQYF,TRBV28,TRBD2,15,TRBJ2-7,.
TGTGCCAGCAGTTTACGGGACAACTCCTACGAGCAGTACTTC,CASSLRDNSYEQYF,TRBV28,.,14,TRBJ2-7,.
TGTGCCAGCAGCTTAGACCGGAGAGGATCCGGCTATGGCTACACCTTC,CASSLDRRGSGYGYTF,TRBV11-2,.,16,TRBJ1-2,.
TGTGCCAGCAGCTCGAGCTCCCAAGCCAAAAACATTCAGTACTTC,CASSSSSQAKNIQYF,TRBV28,.,15,TRBJ2-4,.
TGCGCCAGCAGCCAAGAGCAGGGAAGCGGGGCCAACGTCCTGACTTTC,CASSQEQGSGANVLTF,TRBV4-3,.,16,TRBJ2-6,.
TGTGCCACGGGGGGCTACACCTTC,CATGGYTF,TRBV30,.,8,TRBJ1-2,.